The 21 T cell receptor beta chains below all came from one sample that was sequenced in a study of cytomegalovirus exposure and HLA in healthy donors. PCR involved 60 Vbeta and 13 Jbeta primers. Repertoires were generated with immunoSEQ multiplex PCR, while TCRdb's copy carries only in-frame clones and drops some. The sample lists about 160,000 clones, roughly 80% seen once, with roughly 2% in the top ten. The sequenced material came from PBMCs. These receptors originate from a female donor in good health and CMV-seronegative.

CDR3 in DNA: TGCGCCAGCAGCTTGGGACCTTCAGGCGCCTCGAGCAATCAGCCCCAGCATTTT. Residues: CASSLGPSGASSNQPQHF. The V and J genes are TRBV5-1 and TRBJ1-5, with D unclear. Trimming removed 0 bases from V and 1 base from J, with 17 bases in between. The CDR3 runs to 18 residues. Germline V lookup: CDR1 SGHRS, CDR2 YFSETQ.

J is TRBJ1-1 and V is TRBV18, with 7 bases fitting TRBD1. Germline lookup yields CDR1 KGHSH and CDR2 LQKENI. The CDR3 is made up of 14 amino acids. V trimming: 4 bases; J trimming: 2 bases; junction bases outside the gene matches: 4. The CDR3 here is CASSQGQINTEAFF. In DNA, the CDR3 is TGTGCCAGCTCACAGGGACAGATAAACACTGAAGCTTTCTTT. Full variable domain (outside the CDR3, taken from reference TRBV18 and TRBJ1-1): NAGVMQNPRHLVRRRGQEARLRCSPMKGHSHVYWYRQLPEEGLKFMVYLQKENIIDESGMPKERFSAEFPKEGPSILRIQQVVRGDSAAYFCASSQGQINTEAFFGQGTRLTVV.

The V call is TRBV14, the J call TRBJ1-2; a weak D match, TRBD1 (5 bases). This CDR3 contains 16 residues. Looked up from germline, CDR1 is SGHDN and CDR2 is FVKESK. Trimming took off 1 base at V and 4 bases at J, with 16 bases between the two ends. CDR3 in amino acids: CASSQAPRTPTYGYTF. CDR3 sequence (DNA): TGTGCCAGCAGCCAAGCCCCGCGGACACCTACCTATGGCTACACCTTC.

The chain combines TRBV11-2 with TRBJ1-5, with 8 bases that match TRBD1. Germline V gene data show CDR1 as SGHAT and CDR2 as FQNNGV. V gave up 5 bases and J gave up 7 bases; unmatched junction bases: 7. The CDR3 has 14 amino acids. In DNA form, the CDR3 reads TGTGCCAGCAGCCCAGACAGGGGTGGGCAGCCCCAGCATTTT. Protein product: CASSPDRGGQPQHF.

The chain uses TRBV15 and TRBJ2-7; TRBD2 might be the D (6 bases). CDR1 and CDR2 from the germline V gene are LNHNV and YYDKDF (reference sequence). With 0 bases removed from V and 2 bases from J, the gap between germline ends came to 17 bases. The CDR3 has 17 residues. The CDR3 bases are TGTGCCACCAGCAGAGACCGGGGGAAAAACATAGCCTACGAGCAGTACTTC. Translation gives CATSRDRGKNIAYEQYF.

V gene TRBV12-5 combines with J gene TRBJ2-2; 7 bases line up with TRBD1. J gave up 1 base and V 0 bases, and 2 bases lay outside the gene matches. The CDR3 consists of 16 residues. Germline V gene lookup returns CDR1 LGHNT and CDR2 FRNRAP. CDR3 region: CASGLVQGMNTGELFF. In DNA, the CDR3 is TGTGCTAGTGGTTTGGTACAGGGGATGAACACCGGGGAGCTGTTTTTT.

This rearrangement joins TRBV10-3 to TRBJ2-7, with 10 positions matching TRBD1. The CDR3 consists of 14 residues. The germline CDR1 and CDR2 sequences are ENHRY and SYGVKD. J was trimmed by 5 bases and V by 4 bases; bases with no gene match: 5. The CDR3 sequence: CAISAGTGEDEQYF. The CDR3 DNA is TGTGCCATCAGTGCCGGGACAGGGGAAGACGAGCAGTACTTC.

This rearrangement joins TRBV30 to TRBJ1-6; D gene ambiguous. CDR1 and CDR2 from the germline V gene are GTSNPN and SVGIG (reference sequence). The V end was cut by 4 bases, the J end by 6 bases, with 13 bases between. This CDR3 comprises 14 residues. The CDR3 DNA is TGTGCCTGGACGGTCTTACGTAGTAATTCACCCCTCCACTTT. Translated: CAWTVLRSNSPLHF.

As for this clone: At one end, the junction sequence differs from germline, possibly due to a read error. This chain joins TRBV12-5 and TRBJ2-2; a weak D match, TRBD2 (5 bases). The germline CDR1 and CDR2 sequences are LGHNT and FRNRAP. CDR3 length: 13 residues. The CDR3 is CASGNSNTGKLFF. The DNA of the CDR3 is TGTGCTAGTGGCAACTCTAACACCGGGAAGCTGTTTTTT.

This chain's CDR3 is CASRSRQVRDPNEQFF. CDR3 coding DNA: TGTGCCAGCAGGTCCCGACAGGTTAGGGACCCCAATGAGCAGTTCTTC. This chain connects TRBV11-1 to TRBJ2-1; D is perhaps TRBD1 (6 bases). Germline V gives CDR1 SGHAT, CDR2 FQDESV (reference sequence). Trimming pared 6 bases from V and 6 bases from J, leaving 21 bases between. This CDR3 spans 16 amino acids.

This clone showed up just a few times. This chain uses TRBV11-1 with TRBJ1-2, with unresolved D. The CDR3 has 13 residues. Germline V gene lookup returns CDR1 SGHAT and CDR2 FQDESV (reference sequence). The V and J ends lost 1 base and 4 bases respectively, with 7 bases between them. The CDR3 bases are TGTGCCAGCAGCTTAGGGTTGAGCTATGGCTACACCTTC. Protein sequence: CASSLGLSYGYTF.

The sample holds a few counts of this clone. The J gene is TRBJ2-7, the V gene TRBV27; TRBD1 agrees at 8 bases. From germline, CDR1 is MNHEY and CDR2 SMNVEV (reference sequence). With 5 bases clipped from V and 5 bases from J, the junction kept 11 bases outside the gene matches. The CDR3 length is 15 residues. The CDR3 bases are TGTGCCAGCAGTCCTGCAGGGGGCTATTCGAACGAGCAGTACTTC. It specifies CASSPAGGYSNEQYF.

This chain's CDR3 is CASSGASGGYHEQYF. In DNA form, the CDR3 reads TGTGCCAGCAGTGGGGCTAGCGGGGGCTATCACGAGCAGTACTTC. The chain joins TRBV6-1 to TRBJ2-5; TRBD2 agrees at 10 bases. The DNA end lines up better with TRBJ2-7; the J call may be wrong. Germline-derived CDR1 and CDR2 are MNHNS and SASEGT. The CDR3 consists of 15 residues.

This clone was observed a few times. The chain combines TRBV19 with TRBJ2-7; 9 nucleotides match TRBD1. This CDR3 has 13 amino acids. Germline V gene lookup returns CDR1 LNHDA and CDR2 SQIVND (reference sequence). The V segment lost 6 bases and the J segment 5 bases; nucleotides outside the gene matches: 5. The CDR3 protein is CASRTGGLDEQYF. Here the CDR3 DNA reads TGTGCCAGTAGGACAGGGGGGCTCGACGAGCAGTACTTC.

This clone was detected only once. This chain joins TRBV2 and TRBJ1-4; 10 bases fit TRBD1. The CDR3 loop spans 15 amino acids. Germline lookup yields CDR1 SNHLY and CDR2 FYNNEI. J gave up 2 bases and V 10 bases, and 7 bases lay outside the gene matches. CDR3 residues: CATTTGGSTNEKLFF. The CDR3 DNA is TGTGCCACTACGACAGGGGGCTCGACTAATGAAAAACTGTTTTTT.

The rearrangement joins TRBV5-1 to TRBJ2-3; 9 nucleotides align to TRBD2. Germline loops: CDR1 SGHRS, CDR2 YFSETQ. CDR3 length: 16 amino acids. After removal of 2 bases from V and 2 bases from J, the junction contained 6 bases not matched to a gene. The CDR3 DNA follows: TGCGCCAGCAGCTTCGGAATAGCGGGAGACACAGATACGCAGTATTTT. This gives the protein CASSFGIAGDTDTQYF.

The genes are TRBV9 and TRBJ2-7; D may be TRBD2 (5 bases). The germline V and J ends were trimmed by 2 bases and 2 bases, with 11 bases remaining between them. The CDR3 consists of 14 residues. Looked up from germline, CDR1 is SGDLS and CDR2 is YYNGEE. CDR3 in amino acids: CASSVGVKAYEQYF. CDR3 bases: TGTGCCAGCAGCGTCGGGGTAAAGGCCTACGAGCAGTACTTC. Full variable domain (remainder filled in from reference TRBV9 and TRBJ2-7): DSGVTQTPKHLITATGQRVTLRCSPRSGDLSVYWYQQSLDQGLQFLIQYYNGEERAKGNILERFSAQQFPDLHSELNLSSLELGDSALYFCASSVGVKAYEQYFGPGTRLTVT.

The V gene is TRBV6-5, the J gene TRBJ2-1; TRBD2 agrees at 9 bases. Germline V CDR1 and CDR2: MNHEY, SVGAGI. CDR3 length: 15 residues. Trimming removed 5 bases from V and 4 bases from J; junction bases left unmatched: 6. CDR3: CASSLLAGTYNEQFF. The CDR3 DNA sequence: TGTGCCAGCAGTCTACTAGCGGGTACTTACAATGAGCAGTTCTTC.

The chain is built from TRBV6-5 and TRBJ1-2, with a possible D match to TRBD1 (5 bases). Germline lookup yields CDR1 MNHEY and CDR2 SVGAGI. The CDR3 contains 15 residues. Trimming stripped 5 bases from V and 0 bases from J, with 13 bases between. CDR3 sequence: CASSPTGASNYGYTF. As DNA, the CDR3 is TGTGCCAGCAGTCCCACAGGCGCCTCTAACTATGGCTACACCTTC.

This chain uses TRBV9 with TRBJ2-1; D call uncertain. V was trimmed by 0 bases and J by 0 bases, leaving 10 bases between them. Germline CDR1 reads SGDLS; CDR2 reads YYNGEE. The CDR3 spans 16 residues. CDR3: CASSVGISSSYNEQFF. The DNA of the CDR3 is TGTGCCAGCAGCGTAGGAATCTCGAGCTCCTACAATGAGCAGTTCTTC.

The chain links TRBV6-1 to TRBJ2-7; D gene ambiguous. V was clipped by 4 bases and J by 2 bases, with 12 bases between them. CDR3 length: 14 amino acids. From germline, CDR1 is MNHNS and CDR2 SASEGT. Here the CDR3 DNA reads TGTGCCAGCAGTGGTTCCCACGGTGCCTACGAGCAGTACTTC. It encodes CASSGSHGAYEQYF.